This T cell receptor (beta chain) stems from a study of tumor-infiltrating lymphocytes in oesophageal squamous cell carcinoma. The CDR3 length is 14 residues. Losses at the gene ends were 7 bases for V and 5 bases for J; bases not matched to a gene: 10. TCRdb reprocessed the PCR reads via MiXCR and lists one record per CDR3 protein. Here the sample spans around 18,000 distinct CDR3 sequences, roughly two fifths being singletons. This clonotype is deemed medium-sized (0.01 to 0.1%). Sequenced material: esophageal tumor tissue. The rearrangement uses TRBV12-3 or TRBV12-4 and TRBJ2-5; 7 nucleotides align to TRBD1. The TCR comes from a male donor with esophageal squamous cell carcinoma. CDR3 protein: CASNFAGGRETQYF. DNA for the CDR3: TGTGCCAGCAATTTCGCAGGGGGAAGGGAGACCCAGTACTTC.